Listed below are T cell receptor beta chains from one sample, sequenced in a study of blood T cell repertoires in COVID-19. Assay: immunoSEQ multiplex PCR; the TCRdb copy retains only in-frame clones and omits some. Among about 200,000 clones, 75% to 90% were seen once, and the ten largest hold 5.1%. The source material was peripheral blood. All receptors come from a human donor in a cohort sampled during active COVID-19. CDR3s include the opening cysteine and the closing phenylalanine or tryptophan. Fields, in order: D gene, V gene, clone size, J gene, CDR3 DNA, CDR3 protein. A D gene is named only where the DNA matches it firmly. Not every row has a clone size; where given, it reads once, few, many or a size class.

d_gene: .; v_gene: TRBV28; abundance: .; j_gene: TRBJ2-7; CDR3nt: TGTGCCAGCAGGCTACCTAGGGGGGCAGGGGGTACATCCTACGAGCAGTACTTC; CDR3aa: CASRLPRGAGGTSYEQYF
d_gene: .; v_gene: TRBV9; abundance: .; j_gene: TRBJ2-3; CDR3nt: TGTGCCAGCAGCGCTAGGGGAAGGATGAAAAGCACAGATACGCAGTATTTT; CDR3aa: CASSARGRMKSTDTQYF
d_gene: TRBD1; v_gene: TRBV24-1; abundance: few; j_gene: TRBJ1-2; CDR3nt: TGTGCCACCAGCCAGCCCGGGACAGGGGTCTATGGCTACACCTTC; CDR3aa: CATSQPGTGVYGYTF
d_gene: TRBD2; v_gene: TRBV11-2; abundance: few; j_gene: TRBJ2-3; CDR3nt: TGTGCCAGCAGCCCGACTAGCGGGTGGGATACGCAGTATTTT; CDR3aa: CASSPTSGWDTQYF
d_gene: .; v_gene: TRBV20-1; abundance: .; j_gene: TRBJ1-1; CDR3nt: TGCAGTGCTGGTCAGGGGAGTGAAGCTTTCTTT; CDR3aa: CSAGQGSEAFF
d_gene: TRBD2; v_gene: TRBV27; abundance: .; j_gene: TRBJ2-7; CDR3nt: TGTGCCAGCAGTGATGGAGCGGGAGCGGCCGAGCAGTACTTC; CDR3aa: CASSDGAGAAEQYF
d_gene: TRBD1; v_gene: TRBV7-2; abundance: .; j_gene: TRBJ1-5; CDR3nt: TGTGCCAGCAGCCCACGACAGGGTGATCAGCCCCAGCATTTT; CDR3aa: CASSPRQGDQPQHF
d_gene: .; v_gene: TRBV7-3; abundance: .; j_gene: TRBJ2-1; CDR3nt: TGTGCCAGCAGCTTTAGCGGAGGCGGCTACAATGAGCAGTTCTTC; CDR3aa: CASSFSGGGYNEQFF
d_gene: TRBD1; v_gene: TRBV2; abundance: .; j_gene: TRBJ1-2; CDR3nt: TGTGCCAGCAGTGAGTGGGACAGGGATCCTGGCTACACCTTC; CDR3aa: CASSEWDRDPGYTF
d_gene: TRBD1; v_gene: TRBV9; abundance: .; j_gene: TRBJ1-2; CDR3nt: TGTGCCAGCAGCGTAGTGGTCGGGACAGGGAGCGATGGCTACACCTTC; CDR3aa: CASSVVVGTGSDGYTF